The 30 T cell receptor beta chains presented below share a single source sample, sequenced in a study of blood T cell repertoires in COVID-19. Clones were sequenced by immunoSEQ multiplex PCR, and TCRdb holds only the in-frame ones, with some missing. The sample carries about 170,000 clones, 84% recorded once. Sequencing was carried out using peripheral blood. These TCRs come from a woman of 80 years or more with COVID-19, enrolled during active disease.

The gene calls are TRBV21-1 and TRBJ2-5; TRBD2, as called in the table, went unchecked against the DNA. TRBV21-1 is labeled a pseudogene. The CDR3 covers 17 residues. The CDR3 here is CASSKTSGGWGAETQYF. The CDR3 region has the DNA TGTGCCAGCAGCAAGACTAGCGGCGGATGGGGGGCGGAGACCCAGTACTTC.

This clone was seen more than once but under ten times. V and J are TRBV18 and TRBJ1-6; D possibly corresponds to TRBD1 (5 bases). The CDR3 length is 12 residues. Per the germline V gene, CDR1 is KGHSH and CDR2 is LQKENI. Trimming pared 5 bases from V and 18 bases from J, leaving 17 bases between. The CDR3 protein is CASSSDTARSHF. Written as DNA, the CDR3 is TGTGCCAGCTCATCGGACACGGCCCGGTCCCACTTT.

CDR3 region: CSASPGQGASQHF. In nucleotides, the CDR3 is TGCAGTGCTAGTCCGGGACAGGGGGCGTCCCAGCATTTT. The V call is TRBV20-1, the J call TRBJ1-5, with 12 nucleotides matching TRBD1. Germline lookup yields CDR1 DFQATT and CDR2 SNEGSKA (reference sequence). Trimming at V came to 3 bases and at J to 11 bases, leaving 5 bases not matched to a gene. The CDR3 contains 13 residues.

This chain joins TRBV6-2 or TRBV6-3 and TRBJ1-1; 11 positions agree with TRBD1. V lost 1 base, J lost 4 bases, and 2 bases stayed unmatched. The CDR3 spans 15 residues. Germline assignment: CDR1 MNHEY and CDR2 SVGEGT. In nucleotides, the CDR3 is TGTGCCAGCAGTTACTACGGGACAGGGGGCACTGAAGCTTTCTTT. This gives the protein CASSYYGTGGTEAFF.

The chain combines TRBV29-1 with TRBJ2-1; D uncertain. CDR3 length: 10 amino acids. V gave up 8 bases and J gave up 4 bases, with 6 bases separating them. Germline V gene data show CDR1 as SQVTM and CDR2 as ANQGSEA. For the CDR3, the DNA is TGCAGCTGTCAGTACAATGAGCAGTTCTTC. It codes for CSCQYNEQFF.

This chain joins TRBV30 and TRBJ2-3; 11 bases agree with TRBD2. CDR1 is GTSNPN, CDR2 SVGIG, per germline (reference sequence). The J segment lost 3 bases and the V segment lost 2 bases, leaving 4 bases of the junction unmatched. The CDR3 is made up of 15 amino acids. The CDR3 spells CAWSRLAGGTDTQYF. The CDR3 DNA reads as TGTGCCTGGAGTCGGCTAGCGGGGGGAACAGATACGCAGTATTTT.

The chain combines TRBV24-1 with TRBJ2-7; tentative D call: TRBD2 (5 bases). The germline V gene encodes CDR1 KGHDR and CDR2 SFDVKD. Trimming cost V 4 bases and J 2 bases, with 17 bases left between them. CDR3 length: 16 amino acids. CDR3 nucleotide sequence: TGTGCCACCAGTGACAGCCGACAAGGAGGAACCTACGAGCAGTACTTC. Protein sequence: CATSDSRQGGTYEQYF.

Here the CDR3 reads CASSPVDTGELFF. CDR3 nucleotide sequence: TGTGCCAGCTCACCCGTCGACACCGGGGAGCTGTTTTTT. The rearrangement links TRBV18 to TRBJ2-2; D uncertain. V was clipped by 3 bases and J by 3 bases, with 5 bases between them. The CDR3 sequence is 13 residues long. In germline, CDR1 is KGHSH, CDR2 LQKENI. The full variable domain, its missing parts supplied by reference TRBV18 and TRBJ2-2, is NAGVMQNPRHLVRRRGQEARLRCSPMKGHSHVYWYRQLPEEGLKFMVYLQKENIIDESGMPKERFSAEFPKEGPSILRIQQVVRGDSAAYFCASSPVDTGELFFGEGSRLTVL.

The gene calls are TRBV28 and TRBJ1-2; the D gene is possibly TRBD1 (5 bases). The V end was cut by 10 bases, the J end by 8 bases, with 17 bases between. Looked up from germline, CDR1 is MDHEN and CDR2 is SYDVKM. This CDR3 has 12 amino acids. CDR3 coding DNA: TGTGCCACCAGGTCGGGGGGATACGGCTACACCTTC. Its protein product is CATRSGGYGYTF.

The CDR3 reads CASNSDRGFQETQYF. CDR3 bases: TGTGCCAGCAACAGTGACAGGGGGTTCCAAGAGACCCAGTACTTC. The V and J genes are TRBV9 and TRBJ2-5; 9 nucleotides match TRBD1. The germline V gene has CDR1 SGDLS and CDR2 YYNGEE. The V segment lost 6 bases and the J segment 1 base; nucleotides outside the gene matches: 7. CDR3 length equals 15 residues.

V usage is TRBV5-1 and J usage is TRBJ2-3, with 8 nucleotides matching TRBD2. The V segment lost 4 bases and the J segment 0 bases; nucleotides outside the gene matches: 7. The CDR3 spans 16 residues. Germline V gives CDR1 SGHRS, CDR2 YFSETQ. The CDR3 reads CASSVGLGASTDTQYF. For the CDR3, the DNA is TGCGCCAGCAGCGTGGGACTAGGGGCTAGCACAGATACGCAGTATTTT.

V usage is TRBV7-8 and J usage is TRBJ2-1; TRBD1 is a possible D gene (5 bases). Germline assignment: CDR1 SGHVS and CDR2 FQNEAQ. The CDR3 has 14 residues. Trimming removed 5 bases at V and 0 bases at J, with 8 bases between. CDR3 DNA sequence: TGTGCCAGCAGCCGACAGATCTCCTACAATGAGCAGTTCTTC. Its protein is CASSRQISYNEQFF.

The chain couples TRBV7-6 to TRBJ2-7; possible D gene TRBD1, 6 bases. This CDR3 region has 15 residues. V lost 5 bases and J 3 bases, leaving 17 bases between the germline ends. CDR1 and CDR2 from the germline V gene are SGHVS and FNYEAQ. The CDR3 sequence is CASSPWAGAGYEQYF. The CDR3 nucleotides read TGTGCCAGCAGCCCCTGGGCAGGGGCTGGCTACGAGCAGTACTTC.

The CDR3 coding sequence is TGTGCCAGCAGTTCTTGGACAGACCTCCAAGAGACCCAGTACTTC. Protein product: CASSSWTDLQETQYF. This chain uses TRBV27 with TRBJ2-5, with D tentatively TRBD1 (6 bases). The ends were cut back, 4 bases at V and 1 base at J, with 13 bases in the middle. The CDR3 spans 15 residues. CDR1 is MNHEY and CDR2 is SMNVEV in the germline V gene (reference sequence).

This chain links TRBV18 with TRBJ2-3; TRBD2 matches at 10 bases. Unmatched junction bases numbered 13, after V lost 5 bases and J lost 2 bases. Germline CDR1 is KGHSH and CDR2 is LQKENI. The CDR3 runs 18 residues. This CDR3 is CASSSRRSGGTVTDTQYF. For the CDR3, the DNA is TGTGCCAGCTCATCTCGCCGTAGCGGGGGGACCGTCACAGATACGCAGTATTTT.

In its sample, this clone was seen once. The rearrangement joins TRBV5-5 to TRBJ1-1; 7 bases align to TRBD1. CDR1 is SGHKS and CDR2 is YYEKEE in the germline V gene (reference sequence). V was pared by 6 bases and J by 4 bases, with 9 bases of the junction left unmatched. The CDR3 consists of 14 residues. The CDR3 loop reads CASNLDRVGTEAFF. The CDR3, as DNA: TGTGCCAGCAATTTAGACAGGGTTGGCACTGAAGCTTTCTTT.

The chain links TRBV9 to TRBJ2-2; no clear D. The germline CDR1 and CDR2 sequences are SGDLS and YYNGEE. Deletions cut 3 bases from V and 3 bases from J, with 9 bases between. This CDR3 has 14 amino acids. In DNA, the CDR3 is TGTGCCAGCAGCGGCCCCCAGTACACCGGGGAGCTGTTTTTT. Its protein product is CASSGPQYTGELFF.

As regards this clone: A read error may be the cause here, since a much bigger clone is one base away. Other DNA sequences within the sample encode an identical CDR3. The genes are TRBV9 and TRBJ2-7; 10 nucleotides match TRBD2. CDR3 length equals 12 residues. Germline V gene data show CDR1 as SGDLS and CDR2 as YYNGEE. The CDR3 protein is CASSGGGYEQYF. The CDR3 DNA follows: TGCGCCAGCAGCGGGGGGGGCTACGAGCAGTACTTC.

The rearrangement uses TRBV7-3 and TRBJ2-1; 9 nucleotides line up with TRBD2. J gave up 6 bases and V 1 base, and 4 bases lay outside the gene matches. This CDR3 is built from 15 residues. Germline V lookup: CDR1 SGHTA, CDR2 FQGTGA. The CDR3 nucleotides are TGTGCCAGCAGCTTAAGGCGGGGGGGCCGCAATGAGCAGTTCTTC. This sequence encodes CASSLRRGGRNEQFF.

The chain has TRBV7-9 and TRBJ2-3; 11 bases map to TRBD2. The germline gives CDR1 SEHNR, CDR2 FQNEAQ (reference sequence). The V and J ends lost 5 bases and 2 bases, in that order; junction bases with no gene match: 9. The CDR3 totals 17 residues. The DNA of the CDR3 is TGTGCCAGCAGCAAAGGACTAGCGGGCATTCACACAGATACGCAGTATTTT. As protein: CASSKGLAGIHTDTQYF.

The V call is TRBV5-1, the J call TRBJ2-2, with 7 positions matching TRBD2. This CDR3 has 17 amino acids. Germline CDR1 reads SGHRS; CDR2 reads YFSETQ. Losses at the gene ends were 3 bases for V and 4 bases for J; bases not matched to a gene: 12. CDR3: CASSSSLGLEFTGELFF. The CDR3 DNA follows: TGCGCCAGCAGCTCGTCCTTAGGACTAGAGTTCACCGGGGAGCTGTTTTTT. The full variable domain, rest sourced from reference TRBV5-1 and TRBJ2-2, is KAGVTQTPRYLIKTRGQQVTLSCSPISGHRSVSWYQQTPGQGLQFLFEYFSETQRNKGNFPGRFSGRQFSNSRSEMNVSTLELGDSALYLCASSSSLGLEFTGELFFGEGSRLTVL.

V usage is TRBV10-3 and J usage is TRBJ1-1; no clear D gene. The CDR3 sequence is 16 residues long. Trimming pared 4 bases from V and 1 base from J, leaving 16 bases between. Germline CDR1 is ENHRY and CDR2 is SYGVKD. The CDR3 DNA reads TGTGCCATCAGTGCCTCGGGAGGGAAGGGGAACACTGAAGCTTTCTTT. This sequence encodes CAISASGGKGNTEAFF.

The genes are TRBV11-2 and TRBJ2-2; 8 bases are a match to TRBD2. This CDR3 has 15 residues. Looked up from germline, CDR1 is SGHAT and CDR2 is FQNNGV. V lost 3 bases, J lost 3 bases, and 3 bases stayed unmatched. CDR3 DNA sequence: TGTGCCAGCAGCTTCCCGGGAGGGCACACCGGGGAGCTGTTTTTT. Translated, it gives CASSFPGGHTGELFF.

The J gene is TRBJ2-5, the V gene TRBV7-3; D is perhaps TRBD2 (5 bases). CDR1 SGHTA and CDR2 FQGTGA come from the germline V gene. The V end lost 1 base, the J end lost 7 bases, and 13 bases lay between the germline ends. There are 14 residues in the CDR3. The CDR3 loop reads CASSLSPSPATQYF. CDR3 bases: TGTGCCAGCAGCTTAAGCCCTAGCCCAGCGACCCAGTACTTC.

The V gene is TRBV27, the J gene TRBJ1-2; 9 bases line up with TRBD1. CDR3 size: 16 residues. Germline loops: CDR1 MNHEY, CDR2 SMNVEV (reference sequence). V dropped 3 bases and J dropped 1; count of bases not matched to a gene: 6. The CDR3 DNA reads TGTGCCAGCAGTTTTAGGCGACAGGGGGATAACTATGGCTACACCTTC. Residues: CASSFRRQGDNYGYTF.

This clone was seen a single time. CDR3: CASSFRVGGLEQYF. The CDR3 DNA is TGTGCCAGCAGCTTCCGGGTAGGAGGGCTCGAGCAGTACTTC. The V and J genes are TRBV5-5 and TRBJ2-7; perhaps TRBD2 as D (6 bases). The CDR3 sequence is 14 residues long. Looked up from germline, CDR1 is SGHKS and CDR2 is YYEKEE (reference sequence). Trimming removed 2 bases from V and 6 bases from J, with 15 bases in between.

This chain connects TRBV7-6 to TRBJ1-6, with TRBD1 matching over 10 bases. Germline CDR1 reads SGHVS; CDR2 reads FNYEAQ. Germline trimming cut 3 bases from V and 8 bases from J; bases unmatched to any gene: 13. The length of the CDR3 is 18 residues. CDR3: CASSFRDRGRVGDSPLHF. CDR3 DNA: TGTGCCAGCAGCTTTCGGGACAGGGGCAGGGTTGGGGATTCACCCCTCCACTTT.

The chain links TRBV15 to TRBJ2-1; 9 bases are shared with TRBD2. After removal of 4 bases from V and 9 bases from J, the junction contained 13 bases not matched to a gene. The CDR3 has 16 amino acids. Germline loops: CDR1 LNHNV, CDR2 YYDKDF (reference sequence). CDR3 loop: CATSTPSGMGVGEQFF. CDR3 bases: TGTGCCACCAGCACCCCTAGCGGGATGGGGGTTGGTGAGCAGTTCTTC.

The chain recombines TRBV11-3 with TRBJ2-5; D ambiguous. The CDR3 is 14 amino acids. Looked up from germline, CDR1 is SGHNT and CDR2 is YENEEA. V gave up 1 base and J gave up 1 base, with 7 bases separating them. As DNA, the CDR3 is TGTGCCAGCAGCTTAGGACGACTCCAAGAGACCCAGTACTTC. Translation gives CASSLGRLQETQYF.

The CDR3 is CASSGGGTGPFRDIQYF. The CDR3 DNA reads TGTGCCAGCAGTGGGGGGGGGACAGGACCCTTTCGGGACATTCAGTACTTC. The gene calls are TRBV25-1 and TRBJ2-4, with D possibly matching TRBD1 (8 bases). The CDR3 runs 17 residues. Germline-derived CDR1 and CDR2 are MGHDK and SYGVNS. Trimming pared 4 bases from V and 8 bases from J, leaving 24 bases between.